This TCR beta chain was sequenced during a study of T-cell memory formation after mild COVID-19 (dated by TCRdb to the early 2020s). Context from the whole study: TCR sequence clusters from the two donors were found to be largely donor specific. In two donors, T-cell clones that expanded and contracted after mild COVID-19 were followed by sequencing TCRalpha and TCRbeta repertoires longitudinally. Two young, previously healthy adult volunteers, one female and one male, were included in the cohort. Study-level results and caveats: Contracting CD4+ clones appeared mostly in the CM and EM memory subsets, whereas CD8+ clones were enriched in EMRA. The second-wave clones that peaked on day 37 were not confirmed to be SARS-CoV-2 specific. Clones that contracted from day 15 to 85 showed balanced CD4/CD8 phenotypes, whereas a second wave of clones that expanded from day 15 to 37 leaned towards CD4+. Some responding clones were detected in pre-infection memory, which suggested that pre-existing cross-reactive memory T cells had joined the SARS-CoV-2 response. The study covered only a couple of mild cases, and larger cohorts including severe cases with pre-infection samples were considered necessary.

The sequencing machine was an Illumina NovaSeq 6000. TCRalpha and TCRbeta cDNA libraries were built by 5'RACE with constant-segment primers, adding sample barcodes and unique molecular identifiers. RNA was extracted from every sample with Trizol reagent. Libraries were amplified in two PCR steps, with a second sample barcode and Illumina TruSeq adapters added in the second step. The libraries were sequenced on an Illumina NovaSeq using 2 x 150 bp paired-end reads. As for the original processing: The reads were demultiplexed and collapsed into UMI-guided consensus sequences using migec v1.2.7. Using mixcr v2.1.11, UMI consensuses were aligned to TRA and TRB V and J templates and then assembled into clonotypes. Expanded or contracted clonotypes were those called significant by both edgeR and NoisET, with noise models trained on biological replicates. For edgeR calls, the cutoffs were a false discovery rate-adjusted p below 0.01 and a log2 fold-change threshold of 1. PCA with hierarchical clustering of max-normalized trajectories of the 1000 most abundant clonotypes was used as exploratory dynamics analysis. The CD4 or CD8 phenotype of responding clones was assigned using the separately sequenced CD4+ and CD8+ repertoires. The public sequencing data were trimmed at Q25 with fastp and processed into clonotypes with MiXCR by TCRdb, which kept only in-frame beta chains. Every CDR3 protein is listed once, alongside the most common genes and DNA of its rows. TCRdb, not the authors, supplied the V and J calls. A total of under 300,000 distinct CDR3 sequences appear in this sample, less than 20% of them only once. Approximately 3.5% of the sample is taken by the ten largest.

V is reduced by 1 base and J by 7 bases, leaving a spacing of 13 bases between them. Reading the germline V gene (reference sequence) gives CDR1 SEHNR and CDR2 FQNEAQ. The CDR3 measures 14 amino acids from cysteine to phenylalanine. Only the CDR3 region is kept as DNA, spanning 42 bases read in frame from base 1. Ficoll-Paque density gradient centrifugation was used to isolate PBMCs. There are a few counts of this clonotype. Its antigen specificity is not known. Base qualities are not recorded, but no much larger clone differs from it by a single base. The sequence joins TRBV7-9 to TRBJ1-1; no D segment can be confidently identified. The sequenced sample consisted of PBMCs or a T cell subset sorted from them (not recorded which). This receptor was taken from a man aged 18 to 29 who had mild COVID-19 (a few samples of this study predate the infection). The sample titles of this study are shuffled in the database, so cell type and time point are left out; the donor was told from shared clones. Read as DNA, the sequence is TGTGCCAGCAGCTTAGAGCATAGGGCGGGTGAAGCTTTCTTT. It is translated as CASSLEHRAGEAFF.